This paragraph reports one TCR beta chain. The data derive from a study of shared clonotypes between healthy human individuals. V lost 5 bases to trimming and J lost 4 bases, with 14 bases between them. There are 14 residues in the CDR3. Germline assignment: CDR1 KGHSH and CDR2 LQKENI. For each subset, genomic DNA was distributed in equal portions over several immunoSEQ plates. The repertoire was sequenced with immunoSEQ multiplex PCR; TCRdb's copy has only in-frame clones and lacks some. The sample records about 380,000 clones, about 96% being singletons. This sequence joins TRBV18 and TRBJ1-2; D remains ambiguous. The TCR sequence derives from a man aged 30 to 45 in good health. What was sequenced was memory CD8+ T cells sorted from blood. Subset here: CD45RO+ cells pooled with CCR7-negative TemRA cells. CDR3 protein: CASSSGVPGYGYTF. The CDR3 bases are TGTGCCAGCTCATCCGGGGTACCCGGCTATGGCTACACCTTC.